One and the same sample provided the 20 T cell receptor beta chains below, sequenced in a study of T cells in Graves' hyperthyroidism and ophthalmopathy. There were TCR beta CDR3 regions amplified from RNA transcripts. First-round RT-PCR of the TCR CDR3 relied on the HTBI primer set. Using its own MiXCR run on the multiplex PCR reads, TCRdb lists one record per CDR3 protein. The sample records fewer than 550,000 distinct CDR3 sequences, about 15% being singletons. Sequenced input: blood. The source of these receptors is a woman aged 18-30 years with Graves' hyperthyroidism.

V usage is TRBV6-2 or TRBV6-3 and J usage is TRBJ2-1; D not resolved. The germline V and J ends were trimmed by 3 bases and 5 bases, with 8 bases remaining between them. This CDR3 has 13 amino acids. Germline V gene data show CDR1 as MNHEY and CDR2 as SVGEGT. CDR3 protein: CASSYRPNNEQFF. The CDR3 DNA follows: TGTGCCAGCAGTTATCGGCCAAACAATGAGCAGTTCTTC.

This clonotype has more than one count but fewer than ten. The chain combines TRBV5-1 with TRBJ2-5; 7 nucleotides agree with TRBD2. This CDR3 is 14 amino acids long. The germline gives CDR1 SGHRS, CDR2 YFSETQ. J lost 4 bases, V lost 4 bases, and 7 bases had no gene match. CDR3 nucleotides: TGCGCCAGCAGCGCCGGACTAGTATCAGAGACCCAGTACTTC. It is translated as CASSAGLVSETQYF.

This clonotype has just a few counts. CDR3 sequence: CASSLVGGRGDQPQHF. Written as DNA, the CDR3 is TGTGCCAGCAGCTTAGTGGGGGGGCGAGGTGATCAGCCCCAGCATTTT. The chain joins TRBV7-9 to TRBJ1-5, with D perhaps TRBD1 (6 bases). Germline V gene sequence: CDR1 SEHNR, CDR2 FQNEAQ (reference sequence). The CDR3 extends over 16 amino acids. V gave up 1 base and J gave up 5 bases, with 15 bases separating them.

This clonotype was seen at least ten times. The CDR3 protein is CASSSSGATNTGELFF. CDR3 coding DNA: TGTGCCAGCAGTTCCTCAGGGGCTACGAACACCGGGGAGCTGTTTTTT. The V and J genes are TRBV12-3 or TRBV12-4 and TRBJ2-2; D is perhaps TRBD1 (6 bases). Trimming stripped 4 bases from V and 0 bases from J, with 12 bases between. The CDR3 totals 16 residues.

In its sample, this clonotype was seen many times. This chain uses TRBV2 with TRBJ1-2; 9 positions match TRBD1. Per the germline V gene, CDR1 is SNHLY and CDR2 is FYNNEI. The J segment lost 4 bases and the V segment lost 6 bases, leaving 9 bases of the junction unmatched. This CDR3 region has 15 residues. CDR3 loop: CASRRGTGRGYGYTF. The CDR3, as DNA: TGTGCCAGCAGGCGAGGGACAGGGCGCGGCTATGGCTACACCTTC.

The sample holds many counts of this clonotype. The V call is TRBV7-2, the J call TRBJ2-5, with D possibly matching TRBD2 (7 bases). The CDR3 length is 15 residues. Trimming stripped 5 bases from V and 5 bases from J, with 18 bases between. Per germline, CDR1 SGHTA and CDR2 FQGNSA. This CDR3 is CASSRDGGGLETQYF. CDR3 DNA sequence: TGTGCCAGCAGCCGCGACGGCGGGGGCCTGGAGACCCAGTACTTC.

This clonotype has ten or more counts. The genes are TRBV12-3 or TRBV12-4 and TRBJ2-7; D possibly corresponds to TRBD2 (6 bases). The CDR3 has 13 amino acids. V was pared by 8 bases and J by 2 bases, with 13 bases between. The DNA of the CDR3 is TGTGCCAGCGGCGGGACTCAGCCCTACGAGCAGTACTTC. Its protein is CASGGTQPYEQYF.

This clonotype came up many times. The chain has TRBV3-1 and TRBJ2-5, with D maybe TRBD2 (7 bases). The V gene's germline CDR1 is LGHDT and CDR2 YNNKEL (reference sequence). The V end was cut by 1 base, the J end by 0 bases, with 15 bases between. CDR3 length equals 17 residues. The CDR3 coding sequence is TGTGCCAGCAGCCAAGGTGTGGCGGGGGCCCACCAAGAGACCCAGTACTTC. Encoded protein: CASSQGVAGAHQETQYF.

There are a few counts of this clonotype. The chain links TRBV18 to TRBJ2-4; the match to TRBD1 covers 10 bases. The germline CDR1 and CDR2 sequences are KGHSH and LQKENI. The CDR3 is 15 amino acids. Trimming cost V 6 bases and J 1 base; bases outside gene matches: 3. CDR3 loop: CASSPGQGAKNIQYF. The CDR3 DNA reads as TGTGCCAGCTCCCCGGGACAGGGGGCCAAAAACATTCAGTACTTC.

There are many counts of this clonotype. The chain joins TRBV2 to TRBJ2-3; no clear D gene. CDR1 and CDR2 from the germline V gene are SNHLY and FYNNEI. CDR3 length equals 14 residues. Between the trimmed V and J ends, which lost 2 bases and 3 bases, there was a span of 9 bases. CDR3 protein: CASSERRTTDTQYF. Here the CDR3 DNA reads TGTGCCAGCAGTGAAAGGAGAACAACAGATACGCAGTATTTT.

This clonotype was seen a handful of times. The rearrangement links TRBV29-1 to TRBJ1-5; D might be TRBD1 (5 bases). Germline CDR1 is SQVTM and CDR2 is ANQGSEA. The CDR3 extends over 13 amino acids. The V gene lost 1 base and the J gene lost 4 bases, with 8 bases spanning the gap. Here the CDR3 reads CSVEAGGNQPQHF. In nucleotides, the CDR3 is TGCAGCGTTGAAGCCGGGGGAAATCAGCCCCAGCATTTT.

In its sample, this clonotype was seen many times. The chain carries TRBV6-1 and TRBJ1-1, with D hard to call. V was clipped by 8 bases and J by 3 bases, with 7 bases between them. Germline-derived CDR1 and CDR2 are MNHNS and SASEGT. The CDR3 length is 11 residues. The CDR3 protein is CASQIDTEAFF. CDR3 bases: TGTGCCAGCCAGATAGACACTGAAGCTTTCTTT.

The rearrangement links TRBV7-2 to TRBJ2-7; weak D call: TRBD2 (5 bases). Between the trimmed V and J ends, which lost 2 bases and 3 bases, there was a span of 14 bases. Germline CDR1 reads SGHTA; CDR2 reads FQGNSA. There are 15 residues in the CDR3. The chain's CDR3 is CASSLSAREIYEQYF. The CDR3 DNA reads as TGTGCCAGCAGCTTATCCGCAAGGGAGATCTACGAGCAGTACTTC. Looking up the rest from reference TRBV7-2 and TRBJ2-7 gives the full variable domain: GAGVSQSPSNKVTEKGKDVELRCDPISGHTALYWYRQSLGQGLEFLIYFQGNSAPDKSGLPSDRFSAERTGGSVSTLTIQRTQQEDSAVYLCASSLSAREIYEQYFGPGTRLTVT.

This clonotype was recorded once. J is TRBJ1-3 and V is TRBV20-1; no reliable D call. The germline V gene has CDR1 DFQATT and CDR2 SNEGSKA (reference sequence). Trimming took 5 bases from V and 0 from J, leaving 11 bases between them. The length of the CDR3 is 14 residues. DNA for the CDR3: TGCAGTGCTGGGGATAGCGTCTCTGGAAACACCATATATTTT. It codes for CSAGDSVSGNTIYF.

This rearrangement joins TRBV19 to TRBJ2-1; 7 nucleotides match TRBD2. This CDR3 contains 13 residues. Germline-derived CDR1 and CDR2 are LNHDA and SQIVND (reference sequence). V trimming: 7 bases; J trimming: 3 bases; junction bases outside the gene matches: 3. As DNA, the CDR3 is TGTGCCAGTACCAGGACTAGCTACAATGAGCAGTTCTTC. Translation: CASTRTSYNEQFF.

The table lists this clonotype with many counts. This CDR3 is CASSKYEQFF. The CDR3 region has the DNA TGTGCCAGCAGTAAATATGAGCAGTTCTTC. V and J are TRBV6-1 and TRBJ2-1, with no clear D. The CDR3 consists of 10 residues. Trimming cost V 5 bases and J 8 bases, with 4 bases left between them. Per germline, CDR1 MNHNS and CDR2 SASEGT.

This clonotype showed up just a few times. The gene calls are TRBV10-2 and TRBJ2-1; D gene uncertain. The CDR3 covers 13 residues. Deletions cut 6 bases from V and 0 bases from J, with 6 bases between. Germline values: CDR1 WSHSY, CDR2 SAAADI. In DNA form, the CDR3 reads TGCGCCAGCAGGGAGAACTCCTACAATGAGCAGTTCTTC. Translated, it gives CASRENSYNEQFF.

This clonotype showed up just a few times. This rearrangement joins TRBV20-1 to TRBJ2-2; possible D gene TRBD2, 5 bases. Germline V gene sequence: CDR1 DFQATT, CDR2 SNEGSKA (reference sequence). This CDR3 has 14 amino acids. Between the trimmed V and J ends, which lost 3 bases and 0 bases, there was a span of 8 bases. In DNA, the CDR3 is TGCAGTGCTAGCCGGGGTACGAACACCGGGGAGCTGTTTTTT. Translating it yields CSASRGTNTGELFF.

This clonotype was observed once. The genes are TRBV12-3 or TRBV12-4 and TRBJ1-1; D is undetermined. V shed 0 bases and J shed 2 bases, with 7 bases lying between them. The CDR3 is made up of 14 amino acids. CDR3 sequence reads: CASSLAMKNTEAFF. For the CDR3, the DNA is TGTGCCAGCAGTTTAGCGATGAAAAACACTGAAGCTTTCTTT.

This clonotype came up many times. J is TRBJ1-5 and V is TRBV2; no reliable D call. The CDR3 spans 13 residues. Trimming took 1 base from V and 8 from J, leaving 9 bases between them. CDR1 and CDR2 from the germline V gene are SNHLY and FYNNEI. The CDR3 loop is CASSEVWGKPQHF. The CDR3 DNA sequence: TGTGCCAGCAGTGAAGTGTGGGGAAAGCCCCAGCATTTT. Based on the CDR3 plus reference TRBV2 and TRBJ1-5, the full variable domain is EPEVTQTPSHQVTQMGQEVILRCVPISNHLYFYWYRQILGQKVEFLVSFYNNEISEKSEIFDDQFSVERPDGSNFTLKIRSTKLEDSAMYFCASSEVWGKPQHFGDGTRLSIL.